This entry describes one T cell receptor beta chain. Its target antigen remains unknown. No clone much larger than this one lies a single base away; base qualities are absent. The CDR3 covers 14 residues, taking in both the cysteine and the phenylalanine. CDR3 DNA is the only sequence kept; it has 42 bases, read in frame from the first base. Sequences MGHRA (CDR1) and YSYEKL (CDR2) are obtained from the germline V gene. V ends up 6 bases short and J 9 bases short, with an unmatched junction base count of 6. The intended sense of this specimen's time point label: baseline before oral tofacitinib. Lesional scalp punch biopsies and peripheral blood were collected from alopecia areata patients. PBMCs were separated by density centrifugation and stained for CD3, CD4 and CD8, after which CD4+ and CD8+ T cells were sorted on a FACSAria. This entry is derived from a study of CD8+ T cells in alopecia areata listed by TCRdb under 2018. With regard to the full study: The treated patients, all with moderate-to-severe alopecia areata, were enrolled in an open-label pilot trial of oral tofacitinib given at 5 to 10 mg twice daily. Patients stayed on tofacitinib for 6 to 18 months and then had 6 months of follow-up off drug so that delayed response and recurrence could be assessed. In both human patients and the C3H/HeJ mouse model, the study applied high-throughput TCRbeta sequencing to look at T cell clonal expansion in alopecia areata. Biopsies were taken from tofacitinib-treated patients at baseline and again at 4 and 24 weeks into treatment, and several of those patients also had a later scalp biopsy. Human TCRbeta sequencing covered scalp tissue and sorted CD4+ and CD8+ peripheral blood T cells from patchy and totalis/universalis alopecia areata patients and healthy controls. immunoSEQ multiplex PCR using 35 Vbeta forward primers and 13 Jbeta reverse primers was used to amplify TCRbeta CDR3 regions. Clonality in the scalp was compared among normal scalp (n=4), patchy alopecia areata scalp (n=8), and alopecia totalis/universalis scalp (n=8). RNA came from the PAXgene miRNA kit for fixed scalp, the miRNeasy kit for PBMCs, and the RNeasy kit for mouse skin. The study at large found these results: Shared TCR sequences between patients were less evident than in mice, which may be partly attributable to HLA diversity in the patient population. Compared with normal scalp, lesional scalp had higher clonality and more expanded CD8+ clones, particularly in alopecia totalis/universalis, a pattern that suggests antigenic drive. Scalp TCR repertoire analysis is complicated because resident alphabeta T cells in normal human skin are also sequenced, whereas mouse skin is dominated by gammadelta T cells.

Preparation of the library involved the immunoSEQ multiplex PCR assay. RNA was extracted from all samples and reverse transcribed into cDNA, which served as template for TCR sequencing. SuperScript III was used to make first-strand cDNA, primed with a 2:1 mix of oligo-dT and random hexamers. A synthetic immune receptor repertoire was used to measure amplification bias, and any remaining bias was corrected computationally. On the study's bioinformatics: Raw reads were preprocessed to remove errors, and CDR3 was defined according to IMGT conventions as the region from the conserved cysteine to phenylalanine. To get clonality, Shannon entropy was normalized by log2 of the number of productive unique TCRs and the result was subtracted from 1. Whether scalp clones were CD4 or CD8 was inferred by matching scalp TCRbeta sequences against CD4 and CD8 repertoires sorted from blood. TCRdb's version of the immuneACCESS table is confined to in-frame rearrangements and falls short of the full clone set. An unresolved V gene accounts for under half of the shortfall where checked; the remainder is of unknown origin. V, J and clone size are those of that table, while D and trimming were read from the DNA. Recorded for this sample are fewer than 200,000 clones; about 66% of them occurred a single time. Clones ranked in the top ten supply about an eighth of the sample.

This clonotype originated in a human donor with alopecia areata. Here the sequenced sample was CD8+ T cells sorted from blood, taken at week 0. The rearrangement combines TRBV4-1 with TRBJ1-6; 9 central nucleotides agree with TRBD1. The CDR3 amino acid sequence is: CASRGTGQSSPLHF. The bases are TGCGCCAGCAGAGGGACAGGGCAAAGTTCACCCCTCCACTTT.